This TCR beta chain was profiled in a study of blood T cell repertoires in COVID-19. Study background: From the United States, Italy and Spain came samples of acute and convalescent COVID-19. Sample material is recorded as cDNA or gDNA derived from T cells, B-cell-depleted T cells, or PBMCs.

Source study methods: Scientists estimated how many nucleated cells there were by amplifying reference gene primers. Generated by immunoSEQ multiplex PCR, the TCRdb table keeps only in-frame clones and is missing some. Clone size and the V and J calls come from that table; the DNA yielded D and trimming. The repertoire consists of some 41,000 clones, with 90% occurring once and the leading ten covering around 5%. This receptor was identified in a human donor in a cohort sampled during active COVID-19. What was sequenced was peripheral blood.

The DNA for the CDR3 is TGTGCCAGCAGGACCCGGGTCCGATCGGCGGAGCAGTTCTTC. This sequence encodes CASRTRVRSAEQFF. The rearrangement joins TRBV27 to TRBJ2-1; D is unresolved. V gave up 6 bases and J gave up 10 bases, with 19 bases separating them. The CDR3 loop spans 14 amino acids. Germline V lookup: CDR1 MNHEY, CDR2 SMNVEV (reference sequence).